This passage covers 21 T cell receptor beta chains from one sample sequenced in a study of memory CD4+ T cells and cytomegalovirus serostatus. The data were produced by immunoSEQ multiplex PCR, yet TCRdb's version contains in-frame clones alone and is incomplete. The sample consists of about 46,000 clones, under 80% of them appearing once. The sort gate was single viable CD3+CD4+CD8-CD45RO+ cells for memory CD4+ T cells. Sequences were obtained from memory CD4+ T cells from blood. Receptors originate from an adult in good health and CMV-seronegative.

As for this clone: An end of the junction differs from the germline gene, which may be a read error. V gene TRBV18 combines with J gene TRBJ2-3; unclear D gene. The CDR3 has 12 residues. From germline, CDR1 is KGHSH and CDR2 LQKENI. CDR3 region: CASSPEALNECF. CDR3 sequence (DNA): TGTGCCAGCTCACCAGAGGCCTTAAACGAATGTTTT. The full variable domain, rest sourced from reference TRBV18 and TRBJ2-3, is NAGVMQNPRHLVRRRGQEARLRCSPMKGHSHVYWYRQLPEEGLKFMVYLQKENIIDESGMPKERFSAEFPKEGPSILRIQQVVRGDSAAYFCASSPEALNECFGPGTRLTVL.

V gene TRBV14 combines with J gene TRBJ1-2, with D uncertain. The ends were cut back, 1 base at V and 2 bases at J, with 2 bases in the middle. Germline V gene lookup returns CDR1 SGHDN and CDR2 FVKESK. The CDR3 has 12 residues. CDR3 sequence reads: CASSQGNYGYTF. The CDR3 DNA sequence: TGTGCCAGCAGCCAAGGGAACTATGGCTACACCTTC.

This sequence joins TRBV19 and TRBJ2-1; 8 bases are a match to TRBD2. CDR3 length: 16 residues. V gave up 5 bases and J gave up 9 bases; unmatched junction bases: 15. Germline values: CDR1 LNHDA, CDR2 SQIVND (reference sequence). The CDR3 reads CASSVGLAGMGTEQFF. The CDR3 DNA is TGTGCCAGTAGTGTCGGACTAGCAGGAATGGGGACTGAGCAGTTCTTC.

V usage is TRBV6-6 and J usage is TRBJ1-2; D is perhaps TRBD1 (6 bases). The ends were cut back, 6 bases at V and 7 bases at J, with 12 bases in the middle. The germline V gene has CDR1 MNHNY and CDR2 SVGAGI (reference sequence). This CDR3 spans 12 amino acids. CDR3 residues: CASSRQDSGYTF. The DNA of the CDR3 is TGTGCCAGCAGCCGTCAGGACAGTGGCTACACCTTC.

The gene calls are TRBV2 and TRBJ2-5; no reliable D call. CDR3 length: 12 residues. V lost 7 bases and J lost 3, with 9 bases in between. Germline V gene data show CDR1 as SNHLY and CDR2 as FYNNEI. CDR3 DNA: TGTGCCAGCAATACACCAGAAGAGACCCAGTACTTC. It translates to CASNTPEETQYF.

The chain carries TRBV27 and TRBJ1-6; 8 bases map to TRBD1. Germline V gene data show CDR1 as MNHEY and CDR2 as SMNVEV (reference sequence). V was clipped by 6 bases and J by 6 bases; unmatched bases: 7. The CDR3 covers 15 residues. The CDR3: CASRKRQGSNSPLHF. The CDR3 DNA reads TGTGCCAGCAGGAAACGACAGGGGAGTAATTCACCCCTCCACTTT.

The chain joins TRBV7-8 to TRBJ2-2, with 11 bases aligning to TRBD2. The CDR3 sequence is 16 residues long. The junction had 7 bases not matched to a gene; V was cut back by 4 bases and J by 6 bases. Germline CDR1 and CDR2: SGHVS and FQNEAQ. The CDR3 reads CASSSLAGGDAGELFF. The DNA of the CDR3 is TGTGCCAGCAGCTCATTAGCGGGGGGGGACGCCGGGGAGCTGTTTTTT. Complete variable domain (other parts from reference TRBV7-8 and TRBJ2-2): GAGVSQSPRYKVAKRGQDVALRCDPISGHVSLFWYQQALGQGPEFLTYFQNEAQLDKSGLPSDRFFAERPEGSVSTLKIQRTQQEDSAVYLCASSSLAGGDAGELFFGEGSRLTVL.

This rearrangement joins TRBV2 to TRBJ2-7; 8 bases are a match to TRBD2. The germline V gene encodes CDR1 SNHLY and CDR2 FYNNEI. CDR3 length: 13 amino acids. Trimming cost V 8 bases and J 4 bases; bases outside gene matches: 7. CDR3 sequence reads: CASGGAGDYEQYF. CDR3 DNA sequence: TGTGCCAGCGGCGGAGCGGGGGATTACGAGCAGTACTTC.

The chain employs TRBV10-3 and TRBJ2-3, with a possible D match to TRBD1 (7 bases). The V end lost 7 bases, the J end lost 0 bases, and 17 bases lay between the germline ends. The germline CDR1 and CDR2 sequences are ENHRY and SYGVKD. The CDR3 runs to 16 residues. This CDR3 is CAIKGTGEESTDTQYF. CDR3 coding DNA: TGTGCCATCAAGGGAACAGGGGAGGAAAGCACAGATACGCAGTATTTT.

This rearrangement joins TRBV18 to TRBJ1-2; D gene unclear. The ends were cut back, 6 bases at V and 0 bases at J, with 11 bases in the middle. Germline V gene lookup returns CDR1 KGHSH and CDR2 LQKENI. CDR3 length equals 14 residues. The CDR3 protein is CASSPASTNYGYTF. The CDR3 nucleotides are TGTGCCAGCTCGCCAGCGAGTACTAACTATGGCTACACCTTC.

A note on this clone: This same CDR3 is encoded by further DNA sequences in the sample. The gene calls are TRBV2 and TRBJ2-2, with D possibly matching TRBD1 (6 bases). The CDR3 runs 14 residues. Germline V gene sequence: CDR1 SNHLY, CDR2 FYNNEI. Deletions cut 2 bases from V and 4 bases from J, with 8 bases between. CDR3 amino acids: CASSEQGPTGELFF. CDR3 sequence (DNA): TGTGCCAGCAGTGAACAGGGGCCCACCGGGGAGCTGTTTTTT.

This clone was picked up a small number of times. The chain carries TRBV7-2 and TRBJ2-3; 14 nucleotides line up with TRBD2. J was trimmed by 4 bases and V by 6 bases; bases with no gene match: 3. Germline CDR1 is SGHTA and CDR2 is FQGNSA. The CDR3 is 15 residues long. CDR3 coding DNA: TGTGCCAGCAGGGGGACTAGCGGGGGTTCAGATACGCAGTATTTT. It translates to CASRGTSGGSDTQYF.

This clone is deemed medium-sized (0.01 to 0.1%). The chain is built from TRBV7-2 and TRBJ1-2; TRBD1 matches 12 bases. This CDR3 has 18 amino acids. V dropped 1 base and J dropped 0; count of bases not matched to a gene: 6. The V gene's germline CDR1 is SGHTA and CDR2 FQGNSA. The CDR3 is CASSLEGQGALANYGYTF. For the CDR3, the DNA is TGTGCCAGCAGCTTAGAGGGACAGGGGGCTTTAGCTAACTATGGCTACACCTTC.

CDR3 in DNA: TGTGCCAGCAGCTTAGGAGCGGGGGTGACAGATACGCAGTATTTT. The encoded protein is CASSLGAGVTDTQYF. The chain uses TRBV11-1 and TRBJ2-3, with 8 bases identical to TRBD2. The CDR3 is made up of 15 amino acids. V lost 1 base, J lost 3 bases, and 3 bases stayed unmatched. Germline values: CDR1 SGHAT, CDR2 FQDESV (reference sequence).

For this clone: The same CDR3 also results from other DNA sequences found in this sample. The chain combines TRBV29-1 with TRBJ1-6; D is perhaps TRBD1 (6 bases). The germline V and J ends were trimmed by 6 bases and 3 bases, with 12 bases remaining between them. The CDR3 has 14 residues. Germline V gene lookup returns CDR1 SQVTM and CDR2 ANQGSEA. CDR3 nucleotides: TGCAGCGTGCAGGGGTCCGGCTATAATTCACCCCTCCACTTT. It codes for CSVQGSGYNSPLHF.

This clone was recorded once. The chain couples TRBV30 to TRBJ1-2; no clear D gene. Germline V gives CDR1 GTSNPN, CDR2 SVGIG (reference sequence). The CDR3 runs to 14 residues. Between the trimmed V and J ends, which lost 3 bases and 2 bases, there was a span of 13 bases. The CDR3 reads CAWRLYGRNYGYTF. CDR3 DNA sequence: TGTGCCTGGAGATTGTACGGTCGGAACTATGGCTACACCTTC.

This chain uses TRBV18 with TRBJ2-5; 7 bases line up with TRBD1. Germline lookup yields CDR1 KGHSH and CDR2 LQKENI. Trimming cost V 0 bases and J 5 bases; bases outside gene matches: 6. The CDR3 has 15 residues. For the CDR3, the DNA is TGTGCCAGCTCACCACCGACGACAGGGCCCGAGACCCAGTACTTC. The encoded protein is CASSPPTTGPETQYF.

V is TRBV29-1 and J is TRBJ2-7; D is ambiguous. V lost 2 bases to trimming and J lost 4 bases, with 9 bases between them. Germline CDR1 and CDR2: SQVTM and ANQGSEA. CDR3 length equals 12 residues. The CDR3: CSVELPGYEQYF. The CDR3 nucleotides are TGCAGCGTTGAATTACCGGGTTACGAGCAGTACTTC.

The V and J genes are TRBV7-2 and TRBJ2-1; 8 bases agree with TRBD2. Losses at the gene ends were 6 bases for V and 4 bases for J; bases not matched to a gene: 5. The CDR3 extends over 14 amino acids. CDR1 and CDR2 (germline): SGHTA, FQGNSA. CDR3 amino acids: CASSLGGGYNEQFF. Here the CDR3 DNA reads TGTGCCAGCAGTTTGGGCGGGGGGTACAATGAGCAGTTCTTC.

The CDR3 DNA follows: TGTGCCAGCAGCAAAGGCTCCTTTTGGGCCAGCTTGAACACTGAAGCTTTCTTT. Translated: CASSKGSFWASLNTEAFF. The rearrangement joins TRBV21-1 to TRBJ1-1; the table calls TRBD1, which could not be checked here. TRBV21-1 is tagged as a pseudogene. This CDR3 region has 18 residues.

Written as DNA, the CDR3 is TGTGCCAGCAGCCCCTACCGGAGCCAGAGTGGAAACACCATATATTTT. Its protein is CASSPYRSQSGNTIYF. This rearrangement joins TRBV9 to TRBJ1-3; no clear D gene. V gave up 4 bases and J gave up 3 bases, with 17 bases separating them. The germline V gene has CDR1 SGDLS and CDR2 YYNGEE. The CDR3 loop spans 16 amino acids.